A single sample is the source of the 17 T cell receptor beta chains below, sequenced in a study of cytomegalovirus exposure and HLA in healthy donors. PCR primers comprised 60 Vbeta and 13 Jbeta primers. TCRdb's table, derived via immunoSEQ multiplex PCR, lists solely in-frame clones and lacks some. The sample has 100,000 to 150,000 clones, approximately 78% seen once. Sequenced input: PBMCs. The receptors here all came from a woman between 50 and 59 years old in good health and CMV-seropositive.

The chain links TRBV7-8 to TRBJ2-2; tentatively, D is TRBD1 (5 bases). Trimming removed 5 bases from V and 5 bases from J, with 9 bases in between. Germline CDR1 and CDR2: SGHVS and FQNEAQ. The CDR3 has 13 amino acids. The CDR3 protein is CASSPRQTGELFF. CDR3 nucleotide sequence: TGTGCCAGCAGCCCGCGACAGACCGGGGAGCTGTTTTTT.

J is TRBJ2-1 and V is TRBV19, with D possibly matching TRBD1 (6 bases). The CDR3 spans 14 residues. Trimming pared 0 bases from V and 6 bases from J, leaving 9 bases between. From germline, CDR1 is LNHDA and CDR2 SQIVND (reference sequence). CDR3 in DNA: TGTGCCAGTAGTATAGATGGGGGCGGCAATGAGCAGTTCTTC. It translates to CASSIDGGGNEQFF.

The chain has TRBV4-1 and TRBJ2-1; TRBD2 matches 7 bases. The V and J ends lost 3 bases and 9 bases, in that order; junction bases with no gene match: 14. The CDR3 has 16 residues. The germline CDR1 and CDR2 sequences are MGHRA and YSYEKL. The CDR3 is CASSQGRSGAEGEQFF. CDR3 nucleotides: TGCGCCAGCAGCCAGGGGAGAAGCGGGGCCGAGGGTGAGCAGTTCTTC.

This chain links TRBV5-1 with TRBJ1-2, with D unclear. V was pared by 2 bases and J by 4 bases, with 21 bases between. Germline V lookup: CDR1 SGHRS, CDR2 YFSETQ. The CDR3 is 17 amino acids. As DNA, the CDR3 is TGCGCCAGCAGCTTTACGGTCGGGAACCAGGAGCCCTATGGCTACACCTTC. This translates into CASSFTVGNQEPYGYTF.

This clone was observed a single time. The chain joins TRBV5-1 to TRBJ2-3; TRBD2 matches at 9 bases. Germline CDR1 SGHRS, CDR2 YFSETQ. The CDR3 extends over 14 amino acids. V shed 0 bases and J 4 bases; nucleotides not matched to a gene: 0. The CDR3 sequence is CASSLGLAADTQYF. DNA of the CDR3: TGCGCCAGCAGCTTGGGACTAGCGGCAGATACGCAGTATTTT. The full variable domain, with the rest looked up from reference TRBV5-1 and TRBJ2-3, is KAGVTQTPRYLIKTRGQQVTLSCSPISGHRSVSWYQQTPGQGLQFLFEYFSETQRNKGNFPGRFSGRQFSNSRSEMNVSTLELGDSALYLCASSLGLAADTQYFGPGTRLTVL.

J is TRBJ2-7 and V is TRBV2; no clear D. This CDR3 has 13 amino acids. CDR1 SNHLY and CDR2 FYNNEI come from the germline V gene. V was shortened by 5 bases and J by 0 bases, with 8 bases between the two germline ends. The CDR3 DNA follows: TGTGCCAGCAGTAGAGACATCTCCTACGAGCAGTACTTC. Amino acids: CASSRDISYEQYF.

The CDR3 protein is CASSQGATSGRETQYF. The DNA of the CDR3 is TGCGCCAGCAGCCAAGGCGCGACTAGCGGGAGGGAGACCCAGTACTTC. The V call is TRBV4-1, the J call TRBJ2-5, with 13 bases that match TRBD2. Germline loops: CDR1 MGHRA, CDR2 YSYEKL. This CDR3 region has 16 residues. Trimming removed 1 base from V and 5 bases from J; junction bases left unmatched: 4.

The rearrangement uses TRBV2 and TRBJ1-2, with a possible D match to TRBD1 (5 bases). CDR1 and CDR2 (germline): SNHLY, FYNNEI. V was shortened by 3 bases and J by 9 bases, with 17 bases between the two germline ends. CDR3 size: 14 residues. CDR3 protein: CASSDGGLSDRYTF. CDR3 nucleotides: TGTGCCAGCAGTGACGGGGGTCTTTCGGATCGCTACACCTTC.

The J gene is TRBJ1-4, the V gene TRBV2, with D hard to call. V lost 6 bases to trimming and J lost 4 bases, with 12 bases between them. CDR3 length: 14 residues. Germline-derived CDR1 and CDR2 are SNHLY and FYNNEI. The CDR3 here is CASSPWLINEKLFF. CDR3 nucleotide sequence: TGTGCCAGCAGCCCTTGGCTGATTAATGAAAAACTGTTTTTT.

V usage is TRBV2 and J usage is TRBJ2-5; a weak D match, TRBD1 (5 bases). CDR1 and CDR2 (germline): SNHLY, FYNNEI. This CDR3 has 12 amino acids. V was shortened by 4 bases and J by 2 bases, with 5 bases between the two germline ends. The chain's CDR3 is CASSGTQETQYF. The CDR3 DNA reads TGTGCCAGCAGTGGGACACAAGAGACCCAGTACTTC.

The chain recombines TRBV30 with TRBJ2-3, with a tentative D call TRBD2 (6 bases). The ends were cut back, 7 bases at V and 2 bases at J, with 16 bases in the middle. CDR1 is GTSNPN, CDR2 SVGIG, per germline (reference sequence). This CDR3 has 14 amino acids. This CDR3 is CAFSTSRYTDTQYF. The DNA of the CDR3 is TGTGCCTTCTCAACTAGCCGGTACACAGATACGCAGTATTTT.

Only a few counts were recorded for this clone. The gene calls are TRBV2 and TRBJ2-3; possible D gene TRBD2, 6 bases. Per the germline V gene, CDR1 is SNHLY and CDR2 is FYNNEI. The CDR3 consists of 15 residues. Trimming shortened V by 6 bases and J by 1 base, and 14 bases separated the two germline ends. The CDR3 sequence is CASRRGGGGTDTQYF. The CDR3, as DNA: TGTGCCAGCAGAAGAGGTGGCGGGGGCACAGATACGCAGTATTTT.

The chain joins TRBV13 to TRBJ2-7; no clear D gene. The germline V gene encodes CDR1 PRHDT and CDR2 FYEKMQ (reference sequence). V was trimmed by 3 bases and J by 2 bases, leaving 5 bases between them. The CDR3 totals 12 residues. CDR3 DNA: TGTGCCAGCAGCTTCACTCCCTACGAGCAGTACTTC. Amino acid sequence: CASSFTPYEQYF. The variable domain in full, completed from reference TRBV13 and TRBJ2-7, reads AAGVIQSPRHLIKEKRETATLKCYPIPRHDTVYWYQQGPGQDPQFLISFYEKMQSDKGSIPDRFSAQQFSDYHSELNMSSLELGDSALYFCASSFTPYEQYFGPGTRLTVT.

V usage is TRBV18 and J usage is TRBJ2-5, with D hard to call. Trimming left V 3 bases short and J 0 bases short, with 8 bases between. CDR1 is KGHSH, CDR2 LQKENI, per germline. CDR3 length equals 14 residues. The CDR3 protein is CASSPEQYQETQYF. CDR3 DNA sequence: TGTGCCAGCTCACCCGAACAGTACCAAGAGACCCAGTACTTC.

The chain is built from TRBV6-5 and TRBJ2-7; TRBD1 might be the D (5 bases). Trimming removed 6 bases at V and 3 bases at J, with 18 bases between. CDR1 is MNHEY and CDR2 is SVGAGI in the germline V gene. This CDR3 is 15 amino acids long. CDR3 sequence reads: CASSPREPSSYEQYF. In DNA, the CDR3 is TGTGCCAGCAGCCCCAGGGAACCCTCTAGCTACGAGCAGTACTTC.

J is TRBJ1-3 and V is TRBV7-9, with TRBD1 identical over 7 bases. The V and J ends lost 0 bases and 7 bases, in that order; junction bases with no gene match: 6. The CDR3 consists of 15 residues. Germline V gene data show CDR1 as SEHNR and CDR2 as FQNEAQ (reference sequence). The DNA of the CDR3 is TGTGCCAGCAGCTTAGCTGGGACAGCTGTGAACACCATATATTTT. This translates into CASSLAGTAVNTIYF.

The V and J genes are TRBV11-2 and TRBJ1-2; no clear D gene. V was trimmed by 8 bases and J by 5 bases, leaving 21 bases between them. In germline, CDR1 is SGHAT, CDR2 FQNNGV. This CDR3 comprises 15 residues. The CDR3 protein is CASRRRETGLYGYTF. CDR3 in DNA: TGTGCCAGCCGGAGGAGGGAGACCGGTTTGTATGGCTACACCTTC. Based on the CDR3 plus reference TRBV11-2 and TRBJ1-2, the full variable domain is EAGVAQSPRYKIIEKRQSVAFWCNPISGHATLYWYQQILGQGPKLLIQFQNNGVVDDSQLPKDRFSAERLKGVDSTLKIQPAKLEDSAVYLCASRRRETGLYGYTFGSGTRLTVV.